This TCR beta chain was sequenced for a study of T cells in Graves' hyperthyroidism and ophthalmopathy. The study, taken as a whole, reports: Blood also showed most of the thyroid clonotypes that were expanded above 0.001.

The CDR3 consists of 16 residues. Germline CDR1 is SGHTA and CDR2 is FQGNSA. Trimming removed 5 bases from V and 3 bases from J, with 17 bases in between. This clonotype was observed many times. Its antigen is not known. Newly diagnosed patients aged 18 to 65 had hyperthyroidism of under 2 months' duration. Researchers amplified the TCR beta CDR3 regions from RNA transcripts. With the HTBI primer set, the TCR CDR3 went through a first round of RT-PCR. TCRdb used MiXCR to reprocess the multiplex PCR reads, holding one entry per CDR3 protein. The sample yields roughly 570,000 distinct CDR3 sequences, 15% to 18% seen once.

Input material: blood. The rearrangement joins TRBV7-2 to TRBJ2-1; D unclear. This TCR derives from a woman younger than 45 with Graves' hyperthyroidism. CDR3 protein: CASSTRRNGNYNEQFF. The CDR3 DNA reads as TGTGCCAGCAGCACCAGGAGAAATGGGAACTACAATGAGCAGTTCTTC.